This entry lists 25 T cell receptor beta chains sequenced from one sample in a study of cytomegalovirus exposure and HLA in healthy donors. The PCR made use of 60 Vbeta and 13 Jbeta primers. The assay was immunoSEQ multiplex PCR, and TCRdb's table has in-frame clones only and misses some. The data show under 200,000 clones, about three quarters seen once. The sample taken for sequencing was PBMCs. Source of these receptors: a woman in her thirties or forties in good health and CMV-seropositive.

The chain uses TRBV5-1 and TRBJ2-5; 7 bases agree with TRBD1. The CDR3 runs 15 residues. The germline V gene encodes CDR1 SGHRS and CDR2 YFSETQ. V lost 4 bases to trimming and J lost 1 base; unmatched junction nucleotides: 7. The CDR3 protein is CASSRTGQTQETQYF. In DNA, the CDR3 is TGCGCCAGCAGCAGGACGGGACAGACCCAAGAGACCCAGTACTTC.

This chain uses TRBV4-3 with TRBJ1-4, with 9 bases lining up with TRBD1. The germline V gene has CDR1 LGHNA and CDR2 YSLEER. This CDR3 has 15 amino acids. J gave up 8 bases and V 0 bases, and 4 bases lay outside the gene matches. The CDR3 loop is CASSQEGQGQEKLFF. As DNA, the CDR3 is TGCGCCAGCAGCCAAGAAGGACAGGGGCAAGAAAAACTGTTTTTT.

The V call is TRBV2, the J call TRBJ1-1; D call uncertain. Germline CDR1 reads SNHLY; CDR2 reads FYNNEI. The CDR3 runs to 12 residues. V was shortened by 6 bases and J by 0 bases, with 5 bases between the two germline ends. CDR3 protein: CASRAVNTEAFF. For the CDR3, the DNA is TGTGCCAGCAGGGCGGTGAACACTGAAGCTTTCTTT.

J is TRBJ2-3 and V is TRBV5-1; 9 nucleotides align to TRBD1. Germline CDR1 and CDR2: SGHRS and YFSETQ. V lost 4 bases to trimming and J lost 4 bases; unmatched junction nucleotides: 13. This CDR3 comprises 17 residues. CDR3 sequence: CASSTVPGQGLADTQYF. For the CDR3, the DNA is TGCGCCAGCAGCACCGTCCCGGGACAGGGTTTAGCAGATACGCAGTATTTT.

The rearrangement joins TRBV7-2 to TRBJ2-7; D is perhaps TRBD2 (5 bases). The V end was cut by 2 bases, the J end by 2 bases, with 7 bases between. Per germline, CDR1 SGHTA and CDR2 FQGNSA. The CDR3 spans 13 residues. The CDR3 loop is CASSLSGPYEQYF. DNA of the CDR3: TGTGCCAGCAGCTTAAGCGGACCCTACGAGCAGTACTTC.

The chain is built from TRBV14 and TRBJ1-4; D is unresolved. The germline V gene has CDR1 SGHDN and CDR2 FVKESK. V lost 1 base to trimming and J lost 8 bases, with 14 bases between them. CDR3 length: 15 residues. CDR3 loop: CASSQAGKGREKLFF. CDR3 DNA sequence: TGTGCCAGCAGCCAAGCGGGCAAAGGGAGGGAAAAACTGTTTTTT.

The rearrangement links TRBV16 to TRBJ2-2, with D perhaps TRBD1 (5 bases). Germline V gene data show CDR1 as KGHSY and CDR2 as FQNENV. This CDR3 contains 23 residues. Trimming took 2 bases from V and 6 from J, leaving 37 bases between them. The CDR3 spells CASSQDSWGPESRSRRSSGELFF. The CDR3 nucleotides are TGTGCCAGCAGCCAAGACAGTTGGGGCCCTGAATCTCGCTCTCGGCGAAGTTCCGGGGAGCTGTTTTTT.

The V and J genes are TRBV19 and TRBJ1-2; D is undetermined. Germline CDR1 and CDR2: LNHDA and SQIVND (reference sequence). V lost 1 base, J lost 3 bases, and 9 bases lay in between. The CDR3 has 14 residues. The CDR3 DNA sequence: TGTGCCAGTAGTATAGCCGGGGATTACTATGGCTACACCTTC. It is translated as CASSIAGDYYGYTF.

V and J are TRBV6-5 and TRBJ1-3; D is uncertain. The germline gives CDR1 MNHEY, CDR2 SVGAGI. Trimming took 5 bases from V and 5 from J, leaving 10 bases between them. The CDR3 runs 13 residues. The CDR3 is CASSRTERNTIYF. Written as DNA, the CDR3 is TGTGCCAGCAGTAGGACTGAGCGAAACACCATATATTTT.

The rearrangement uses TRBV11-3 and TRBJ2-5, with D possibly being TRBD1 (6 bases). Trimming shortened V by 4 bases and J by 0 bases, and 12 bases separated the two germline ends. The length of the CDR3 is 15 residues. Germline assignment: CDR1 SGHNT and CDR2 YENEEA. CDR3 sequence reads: CASSSYKGDQETQYF. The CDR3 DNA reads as TGTGCCAGCAGCTCCTACAAGGGGGACCAAGAGACCCAGTACTTC.

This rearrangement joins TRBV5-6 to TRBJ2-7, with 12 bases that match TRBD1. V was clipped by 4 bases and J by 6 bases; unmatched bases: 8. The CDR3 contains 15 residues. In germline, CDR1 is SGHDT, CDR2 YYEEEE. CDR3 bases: TGTGCCAGCAGCCTCACCGGGACAGGGGGCCTCGAGCAGTACTTC. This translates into CASSLTGTGGLEQYF.

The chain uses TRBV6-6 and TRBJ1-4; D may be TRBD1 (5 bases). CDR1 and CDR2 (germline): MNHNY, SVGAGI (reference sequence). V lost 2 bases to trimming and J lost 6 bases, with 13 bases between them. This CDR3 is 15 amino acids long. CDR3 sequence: CASSYLGGMDEKLFF. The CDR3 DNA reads TGTGCCAGCAGTTACCTCGGGGGGATGGATGAAAAACTGTTTTTT.

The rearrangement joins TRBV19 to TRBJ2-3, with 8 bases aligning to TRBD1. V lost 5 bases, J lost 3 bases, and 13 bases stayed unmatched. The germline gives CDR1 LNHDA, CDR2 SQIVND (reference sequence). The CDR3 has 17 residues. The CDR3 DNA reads TGTGCCAGTAGTGCCGATAGGACAGGGAAGAGGACAGATACGCAGTATTTT. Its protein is CASSADRTGKRTDTQYF.

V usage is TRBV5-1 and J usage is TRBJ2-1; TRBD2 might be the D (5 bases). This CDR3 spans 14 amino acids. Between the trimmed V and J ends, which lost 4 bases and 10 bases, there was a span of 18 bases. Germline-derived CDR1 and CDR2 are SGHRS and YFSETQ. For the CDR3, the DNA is TGCGCCAGCAGCGCATATCGGGAAGTCCCAGAGCAGTTCTTC. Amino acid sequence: CASSAYREVPEQFF.

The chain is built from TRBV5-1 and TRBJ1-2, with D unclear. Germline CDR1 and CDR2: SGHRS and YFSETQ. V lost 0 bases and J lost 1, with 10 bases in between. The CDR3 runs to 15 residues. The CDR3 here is CASSLAQNYNYGYTF. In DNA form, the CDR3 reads TGCGCCAGCAGCTTGGCGCAGAACTATAACTATGGCTACACCTTC.

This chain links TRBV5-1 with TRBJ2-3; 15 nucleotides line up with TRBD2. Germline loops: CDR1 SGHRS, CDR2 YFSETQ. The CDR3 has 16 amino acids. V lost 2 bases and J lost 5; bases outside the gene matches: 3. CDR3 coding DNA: TGCGCCAGCAGCTTTGGACTAGCGGGGGGGCAAGATACGCAGTATTTT. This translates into CASSFGLAGGQDTQYF.

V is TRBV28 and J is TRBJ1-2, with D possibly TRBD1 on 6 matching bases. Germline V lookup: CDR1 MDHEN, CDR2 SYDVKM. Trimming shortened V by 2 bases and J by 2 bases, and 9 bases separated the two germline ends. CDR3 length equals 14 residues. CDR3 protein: CASSLGGQNYGYTF. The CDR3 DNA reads TGTGCCAGCAGTTTAGGAGGACAGAACTATGGCTACACCTTC.

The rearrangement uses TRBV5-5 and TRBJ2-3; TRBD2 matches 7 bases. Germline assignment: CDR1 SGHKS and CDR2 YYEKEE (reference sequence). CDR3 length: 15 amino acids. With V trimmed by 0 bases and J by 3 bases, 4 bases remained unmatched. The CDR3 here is CASSLGGGGTDTQYF. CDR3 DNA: TGTGCCAGCAGCTTGGGCGGCGGGGGTACAGATACGCAGTATTTT.

Written as DNA, the CDR3 is TGTGCCAGCAGTGAGATACTAGGCACAGATACGCAGTATTTT. Encoded protein: CASSEILGTDTQYF. The rearrangement links TRBV2 to TRBJ2-3; perhaps TRBD2 as D (5 bases). Trimming took off 3 bases at V and 1 base at J, with 8 bases between the two ends. Germline lookup yields CDR1 SNHLY and CDR2 FYNNEI. The CDR3 contains 14 residues.

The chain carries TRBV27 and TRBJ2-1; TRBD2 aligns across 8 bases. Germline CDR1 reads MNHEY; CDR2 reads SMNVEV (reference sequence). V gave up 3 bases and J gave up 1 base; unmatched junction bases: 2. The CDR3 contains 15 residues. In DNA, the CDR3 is TGTGCCAGCAGTTTTTCGGGGGGGTCCTACAATGAGCAGTTCTTC. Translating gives CASSFSGGSYNEQFF.

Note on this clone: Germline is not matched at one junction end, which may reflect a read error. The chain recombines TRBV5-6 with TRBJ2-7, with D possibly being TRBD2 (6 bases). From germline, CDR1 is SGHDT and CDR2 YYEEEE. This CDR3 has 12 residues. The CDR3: CASTLAGSEQYF. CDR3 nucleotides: TGTGCCAGCACCTTGGCCGGGAGCGAGCAGTACTTC.

Written as DNA, the CDR3 is TGTGCCAGCAGCTCCAGGTCTACAACTAATGAAAAACTGTTTTTT. Its translation is CASSSRSTTNEKLFF. This chain joins TRBV7-8 and TRBJ1-4, with D uncertain. In germline, CDR1 is SGHVS, CDR2 FQNEAQ. V was trimmed by 4 bases and J by 0 bases, leaving 9 bases between them. This CDR3 is 15 amino acids long.

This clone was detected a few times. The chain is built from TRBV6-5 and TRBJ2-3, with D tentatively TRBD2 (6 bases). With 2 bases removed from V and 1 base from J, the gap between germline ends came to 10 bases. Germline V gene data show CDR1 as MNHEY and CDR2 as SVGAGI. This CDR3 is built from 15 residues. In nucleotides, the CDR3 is TGTGCCAGCAGTTACGGTCCGGGAGGCACAGATACGCAGTATTTT. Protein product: CASSYGPGGTDTQYF.

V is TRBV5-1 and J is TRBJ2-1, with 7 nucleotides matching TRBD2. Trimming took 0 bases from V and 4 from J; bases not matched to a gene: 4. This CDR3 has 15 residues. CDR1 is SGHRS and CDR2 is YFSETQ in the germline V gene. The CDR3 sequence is CASSLVGSGYNEQFF. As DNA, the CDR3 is TGCGCCAGCAGCTTGGTCGGTAGCGGGTACAATGAGCAGTTCTTC.

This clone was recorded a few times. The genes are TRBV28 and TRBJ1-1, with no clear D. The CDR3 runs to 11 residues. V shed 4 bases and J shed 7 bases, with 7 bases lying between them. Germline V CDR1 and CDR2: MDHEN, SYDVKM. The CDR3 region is CASSYQVEAFF. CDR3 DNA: TGTGCCAGCAGTTACCAGGTTGAAGCTTTCTTT.